This T cell receptor beta chain emerged from a study of blood T cell repertoires in COVID-19. Under the authors' procedure: How many nucleated cells were present was estimated from reference gene primer amplification. This table comes from immunoSEQ multiplex PCR, and its TCRdb copy is limited to in-frame clones, with some not included. The D gene and trimming were derived from the DNA, and the V and J assignments and clone size from that table. The data show approximately 61,000 clones, with around 85% seen just once and 5.3% held by the top ten. This clone was detected a few times. The V and J ends lost 4 bases and 9 bases, in that order; junction bases with no gene match: 13. Germline CDR1 reads SGHRS; CDR2 reads YFSETQ. The CDR3 covers 17 residues.

This sequence joins TRBV5-1 and TRBJ1-6; 10 bases are a match to TRBD1. Sequenced material: peripheral blood. The clonotype comes from a man aged 70-80 years with acute or convalescent COVID-19. The CDR3 coding sequence is TGCGCCAGCAGCGCCCACCTGACAGGGGGCTCCTTTTCACCCCTCCACTTT. As protein: CASSAHLTGGSFSPLHF.